This T cell receptor beta chain came from a study of molecular identifiers for immune sequencing clone quantification. Trimming took off 1 base at V and 6 bases at J, with 13 bases between the two ends. This CDR3 has 15 residues. CDR1 is LGHDT and CDR2 is YNNKEL in the germline V gene (reference sequence). Naive CD8 libraries were made from roughly 21,000 to 960,000 sorted cells, and they used 10%, 30% or 50% RNA. As CD8+CD4-CCR7+CD45RA+ cells, naive CD8 T cells were sorted. TCRdb reprocessed the PCR reads via MiXCR and lists one record per CDR3 protein. This table has hundreds of thousands of distinct CDR3 sequences, approximately 24% appearing once. This clonotype was seen a few times.

The gene calls are TRBV3-1 and TRBJ1-5; D gene uncertain. The origin of this receptor is a human donor in good health. Some libraries in this study had Jurkat cell RNA spiked in. Sequencing was done on a sample of naive CD8+ T cells from blood, with Jurkat cell RNA spiked in. Stated subset: FACS-sorted CD8+CD4-CCR7+CD45RA+ naive T cells. CDR3 bases: TGTGCCAGCAGCCAAGCAGGACCCAGAGGTCAGCCCCAGCATTTT. Protein: CASSQAGPRGQPQHF. The variable domain in full, with the rest retrieved from reference TRBV3-1 and TRBJ1-5, is DTAVSQTPKYLVTQMGNDKSIKCEQNLGHDTMYWYKQDSKKFLKIMFSYNNKELIINETVPNRFSPKSPDKAHLNLHINSLELGDSAVYFCASSQAGPRGQPQHFGDGTRLSIL.